The clone carrying this T cell receptor (beta chain) was seen a few times. Its antigen is not identified. TCRdb reprocessed the 5' RACE reads with MiXCR, giving one entry per CDR3 protein. The repertoire holds approximately 7,000 distinct CDR3 sequences, with 15% to 20% as singletons. The sample comes from a study of spatial heterogeneity in lung cancer. Broader study findings: Tumor mutation counts were tracked by expanded intratumoral alpha and beta TCR counts.

The time point was: sample taken at primary tumor resection. The study sequenced unsorted whole RNA from tumor, nontumor lung or frozen PBMC. The CDR3 loop spans 13 amino acids. Germline V gene lookup returns CDR1 SNHLY and CDR2 FYNNEI. The V gene lost 7 bases and the J gene lost 10 bases, with 17 bases spanning the gap. The chain uses TRBV2 and TRBJ2-1, with TRBD2 as a possible D gene (5 bases). The receptor was derived from a female donor with early-stage non-small cell lung cancer. The sequencing here drew on lung tumor tissue, taken at surgery. The CDR3 loop reads CASNRWTGSEQFF. The CDR3 nucleotides are TGTGCCAGCAACCGTTGGACGGGATCAGAGCAGTTCTTC.